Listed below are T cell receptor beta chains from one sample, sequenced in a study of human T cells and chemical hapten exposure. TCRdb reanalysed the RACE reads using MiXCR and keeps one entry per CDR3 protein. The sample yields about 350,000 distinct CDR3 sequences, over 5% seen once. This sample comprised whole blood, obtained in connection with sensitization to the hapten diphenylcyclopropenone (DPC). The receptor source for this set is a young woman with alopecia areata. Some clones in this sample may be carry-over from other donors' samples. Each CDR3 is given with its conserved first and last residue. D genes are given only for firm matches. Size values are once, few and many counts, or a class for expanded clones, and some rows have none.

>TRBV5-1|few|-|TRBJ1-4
TGCGCCAGCAGCTTGGAGGCCAGTTCTGAAAAACTGTTTTTT
CASSLEASSEKLFF
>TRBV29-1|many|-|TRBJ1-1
TGCAGCGTTCTGCGGACGAACACTGAAGCTTTCTTT
CSVLRTNTEAFF
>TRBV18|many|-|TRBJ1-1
TGTGCCAGCCTCACCACCCAGAGAGATGAAGCTTTCTTT
CASLTTQRDEAFF
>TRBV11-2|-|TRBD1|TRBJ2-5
TGTGCCAGCAGCCCCCGGAGACAGGGCCCCCAAGAGACCCAGTACTTC
CASSPRRQGPQETQYF
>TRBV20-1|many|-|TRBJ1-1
TGCAGTGCTAGAGATCAGCGGGGGGCCCCTGAAGCTTTCTTT
CSARDQRGAPEAFF
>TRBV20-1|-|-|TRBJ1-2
TGCAGTGCTCCCTCCCTACGTTCGTACTATGGCTACACCTTC
CSAPSLRSYYGYTF
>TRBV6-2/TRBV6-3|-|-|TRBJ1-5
TGTGCCAGCAGTCCCGTCCTGGGGGGCAATCAGCCCCAGCATTTT
CASSPVLGGNQPQHF
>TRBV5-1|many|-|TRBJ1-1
TGCGCCAGCAGCGAGGGCTGGAACACTGAAGCTTTCTTT
CASSEGWNTEAFF
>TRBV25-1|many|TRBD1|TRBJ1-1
TGTGCCAGCAGTGAAGGTGGGACAGGATGGACTGAAGCTTTCTTT
CASSEGGTGWTEAFF
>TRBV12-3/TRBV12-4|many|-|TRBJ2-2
TGTGCCAGCACCCTCCTTCTGGGAATCTCCGGGGAGCTGTTTTTT
CASTLLLGISGELFF
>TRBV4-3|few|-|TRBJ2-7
TGCGCCAGCAGCCAAGATCAGACTTCCTACGAGCAGTACTTC
CASSQDQTSYEQYF
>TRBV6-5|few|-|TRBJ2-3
TGTGCCAGCAGTATAGGGGGAACAGGAACAGATACGCAGTATTTT
CASSIGGTGTDTQYF
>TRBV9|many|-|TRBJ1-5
TGTGCCAGCAGCGTAGGAGAAGGGGCCCAGCATTTT
CASSVGEGAQHF
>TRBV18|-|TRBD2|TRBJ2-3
TGTGCCAGCTCACTCCAGCGGGGACGCACAGATACGCAGTATTTT
CASSLQRGRTDTQYF
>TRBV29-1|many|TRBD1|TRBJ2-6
TGCAGCGTTGAAGTCCCGACCCGGGACAGAAGCTCTGGGGCCAACGTCCTGACTTTC
CSVEVPTRDRSSGANVLTF
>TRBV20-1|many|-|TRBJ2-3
TGCAGTGCTCCGAAGCAAGGGGGGGATACGCAGTATTTT
CSAPKQGGDTQYF
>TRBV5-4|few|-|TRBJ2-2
TGTGCCAGCAGCTTGGTTGGCGGAATCTCTACCGGGGAGCTGTTTTTT
CASSLVGGISTGELFF
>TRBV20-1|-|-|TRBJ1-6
TGCAGTGCTAGAGTGGGGGCAGATAATTCACCCCTCCACTTT
CSARVGADNSPLHF
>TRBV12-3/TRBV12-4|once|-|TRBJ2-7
TGTGCCACCGGGATAGAAGGATCAAATGAGCAGTACTTC
CATGIEGSNEQYF
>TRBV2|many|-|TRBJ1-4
TGTGCCAGCAGAGAGGGGGAACGGGAAAAACTGTTTTTT
CASREGEREKLFF
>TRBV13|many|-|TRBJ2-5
TGTGCCAGCAGCTTAGGCAGTAGGGAAGAGACCCAGTACTTC
CASSLGSREETQYF
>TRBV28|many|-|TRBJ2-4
TGTGCCAGCAGTTTTCCGACACGGGAGAACATTCAGTACTTC
CASSFPTRENIQYF
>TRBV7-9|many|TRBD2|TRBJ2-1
TGTGCCAGCAGCCTACAGCGGGGAGTATACAATGAGCAGTTCTTC
CASSLQRGVYNEQFF
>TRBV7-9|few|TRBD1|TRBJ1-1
TGTGCCAGCAGCGGGCTTACCGGACAGGGCGACACTGAAGCTTTCTTT
CASSGLTGQGDTEAFF
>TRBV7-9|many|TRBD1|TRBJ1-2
TGTGCCAGCAGCTTAGACAGGGGGCTGGATGGCTACACCTTC
CASSLDRGLDGYTF
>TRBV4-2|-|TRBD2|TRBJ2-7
TGTGCCAGCAGCCAAGGGGGACTAGCGGGGGCCTCCTACGAGCAGTACTTC
CASSQGGLAGASYEQYF
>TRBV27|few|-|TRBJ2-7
TGTGCCAGCAGTTTGGCGGGGACTGCCCGATACGAGCAGTACTTC
CASSLAGTARYEQYF
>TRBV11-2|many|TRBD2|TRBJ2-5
TGTGCCAGCAGCTTAGGGATTGAAGGAGGCGGGGGAGGAGAGACCCAGTACTTC
CASSLGIEGGGGGETQYF
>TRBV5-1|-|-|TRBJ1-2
TGCGCCAGCAGCTCGGACTGGACCGCTGGCAACTATGGCTACACCTTC
CASSSDWTAGNYGYTF
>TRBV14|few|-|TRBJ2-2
TGTGCCAGCAGCCCCCGGAGTATCCTCACGGGCAGGGACGACCCTTCGAACACCGGGGAGCTGTTTTTT
CASSPRSILTGRDDPSNTGELFF
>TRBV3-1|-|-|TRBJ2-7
TGTGCCAGCAGCCAAGAGGGCCAGGCCTACGAGCAGTACTTC
CASSQEGQAYEQYF
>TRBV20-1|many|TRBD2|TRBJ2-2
TGCAGTGCTAGAGGTGCTAGCGGGGCATCCACCGGGGAGCTGTTTTTT
CSARGASGASTGELFF
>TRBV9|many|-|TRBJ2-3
TGTGCCAGCAGCGTAGGTCGGGGGGCAACGACAGATACGCAGTATTTT
CASSVGRGATTDTQYF
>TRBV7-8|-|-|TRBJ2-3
TGTGCCAGCAGCTCCCGGTTGGGAGCCGTCACAGATACGCAGTATTTT
CASSSRLGAVTDTQYF
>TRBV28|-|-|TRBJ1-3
TGTGCCAGCAGTTCCCCAGGCATCATCGGTCCTGGAAACACCATATATTTT
CASSSPGIIGPGNTIYF
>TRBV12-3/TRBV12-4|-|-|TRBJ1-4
TGTGCCTGGCGGAAGGGGAGGGAGATTGAAAAACTGTTTTTT
CAWRKGREIEKLFF
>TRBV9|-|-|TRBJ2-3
TGTGCCAGCAGCGTAGGGTTCTCAGATACGCAGTATTTT
CASSVGFSDTQYF
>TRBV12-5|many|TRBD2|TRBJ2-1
TGTGCTAGTGCCCTGGCACTAGCGGGGGGGAGCTCCTACAATGAGCAGTTCTTC
CASALALAGGSSYNEQFF
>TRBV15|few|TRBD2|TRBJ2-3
TGTGCCACCAGCAGAGAGGCGGGGGGGCCAGATACGCAGTATTTT
CATSREAGGPDTQYF
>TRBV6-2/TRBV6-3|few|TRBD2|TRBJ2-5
TGTGCCAGCAGTTACTGGAGCGGGGGAGCCCAAGAGACCCAGTACTTC
CASSYWSGGAQETQYF
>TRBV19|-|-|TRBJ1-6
TGTGCCAGTAGTATAGATCGACGGGAGGTCAATTCACCCCTCCACTTT
CASSIDRREVNSPLHF
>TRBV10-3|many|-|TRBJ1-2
TGTGCCATCCGGGCACCCACTTCGGACTATGGCTACACCTTC
CAIRAPTSDYGYTF
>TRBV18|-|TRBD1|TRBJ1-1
TGTGCCAGCTCTACACAGGGGGGGAACACTGAAGCTTTCTTT
CASSTQGGNTEAFF
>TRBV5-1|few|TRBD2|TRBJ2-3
TGCGCCAGCCAAGTTGGTCCCAGCGGGGGGGCCGTGGATACGCAGTATTTT
CASQVGPSGGAVDTQYF
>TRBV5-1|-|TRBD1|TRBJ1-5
TGCGCCAGCAGCTTGTCCCCGCCGGGACAGGGGGTCCCCCAGCATTTT
CASSLSPPGQGVPQHF
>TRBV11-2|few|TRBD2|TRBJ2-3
TGTGCCAGCACCCTTAGGGGACTAGCGGCAGATACGCAGTATTTT
CASTLRGLAADTQYF
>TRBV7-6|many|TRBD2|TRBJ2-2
TGTGCCAGCAGCTTACTAGCGGGGGGCACGAACACCGGGGAGCTGTTTTTT
CASSLLAGGTNTGELFF
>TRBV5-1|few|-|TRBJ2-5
TGCGCCAGCAGCAGGGCAGGGAACGCCGACCCGGAGACCCAGTACTTC
CASSRAGNADPETQYF
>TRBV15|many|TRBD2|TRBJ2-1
TGTGCCACCAGCAGAGAACTAGCGGTGACGCAGTTCTTC
CATSRELAVTQFF
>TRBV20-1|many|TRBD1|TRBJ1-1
TGCAGTGCTAGAGTCCAGGGGGACACTGAAGCTTTCTTT
CSARVQGDTEAFF
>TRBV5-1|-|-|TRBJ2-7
TGCGCCAGCAGCCCGACTGCGAATGAGCAGTACTTC
CASSPTANEQYF
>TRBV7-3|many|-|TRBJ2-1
TGTGCCAGCAGCTCAGCCTACCGGGCCTTCGATGAGCAGTTCTTC
CASSSAYRAFDEQFF
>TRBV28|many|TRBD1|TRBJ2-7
TGTGCCAGCAGTCTGGGACAGGTCTACGAGCAGTACTTC
CASSLGQVYEQYF
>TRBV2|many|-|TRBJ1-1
TGTGCCTATATCTCACAGGGTTTTGGTAAAGCTTTCTTT
CAYISQGFGKAFF